Presented here are 21 T cell receptor beta chains from one specimen sequenced in a study of CD8 T cells in ankylosing spondylitis. Study-level findings and limits: What appeared characteristic of ankylosing spondylitis blood was a TCR beta motif of eight highly homologous variants.

These TCRs' antigens remain unknown. Each CDR3 protein is one row after TCRdb ran MiXCR on the 5' RACE reads. The sample includes 650,000 to 800,000 distinct CDR3 sequences, around a fifth of them seen just once. Sequencing was carried out using blood, either unsorted or a sorted T cell fraction (not recorded which). These receptors were obtained from a male donor with ankylosing spondylitis.

This clonotype was seen only a few times. This chain links TRBV4-2 with TRBJ2-1; maybe TRBD2 (6 bases). V was shortened by 3 bases and J by 7 bases, with 10 bases between the two germline ends. This CDR3 is built from 13 residues. Germline loops: CDR1 LGHNA, CDR2 YNFKEQ. CDR3 nucleotide sequence: TGTGCCAGCAGCCATTTAGCGGCTAATGAGCAGTTCTTC. This sequence encodes CASSHLAANEQFF.

Many counts were recorded for this clonotype. The rearrangement joins TRBV20-1 to TRBJ2-1; 11 nucleotides align to TRBD2. Losses at the gene ends were 4 bases for V and 4 bases for J; bases not matched to a gene: 3. Per germline, CDR1 DFQATT and CDR2 SNEGSKA (reference sequence). The CDR3 covers 14 residues. CDR3: CSAKGLAEYNEQFF. Written as DNA, the CDR3 is TGCAGTGCTAAGGGACTAGCGGAGTACAATGAGCAGTTCTTC.

The J gene is TRBJ2-2, the V gene TRBV29-1, with no clear D. The germline V gene encodes CDR1 SQVTM and CDR2 ANQGSEA. The CDR3 is 13 residues long. Trimming pared 2 bases from V and 4 bases from J, leaving 8 bases between. The CDR3 nucleotides are TGCAGCGTTGAAAGGTTTAGCACCGGGGAGCTGTTTTTT. Its protein is CSVERFSTGELFF.

This CDR3 reads CASSSVQGANTGELFF. In DNA, the CDR3 is TGTGCCAGCAGCTCAGTACAGGGGGCGAACACCGGGGAGCTGTTTTTT. The genes are TRBV11-2 and TRBJ2-2, with TRBD1 identical over 8 bases. The V segment lost 4 bases and the J segment 0 bases; nucleotides outside the gene matches: 4. Germline V gene data show CDR1 as SGHAT and CDR2 as FQNNGV. The CDR3 runs to 16 residues. The full variable domain, with the rest looked up from reference TRBV11-2 and TRBJ2-2, is EAGVAQSPRYKIIEKRQSVAFWCNPISGHATLYWYQQILGQGPKLLIQFQNNGVVDDSQLPKDRFSAERLKGVDSTLKIQPAKLEDSAVYLCASSSVQGANTGELFFGEGSRLTVL.

V and J are TRBV9 and TRBJ2-2; weak D call: TRBD1 (5 bases). Deletions cut 3 bases from V and 1 base from J, with 10 bases between. Per the germline V gene, CDR1 is SGDLS and CDR2 is YYNGEE. CDR3 size: 15 residues. CDR3 in amino acids: CASSAGHLNTGELFF. The CDR3 DNA is TGTGCCAGCAGCGCCGGACATCTGAACACCGGGGAGCTGTTTTTT.

This clonotype was seen repeatedly, ten times or more. The CDR3 DNA reads TGTGCCAGCAGCAAGACAGGGGGCATAAAATCACCCCTCCACTTT. It specifies CASSKTGGIKSPLHF. V is TRBV3-1 and J is TRBJ1-6; TRBD1 matches at 10 bases. The CDR3 consists of 15 residues. J was trimmed by 10 bases and V by 5 bases; bases with no gene match: 8. CDR1 is LGHDT, CDR2 YNNKEL, per germline (reference sequence). Based on the CDR3 plus reference TRBV3-1 and TRBJ1-6, the full variable domain is DTAVSQTPKYLVTQMGNDKSIKCEQNLGHDTMYWYKQDSKKFLKIMFSYNNKELIINETVPNRFSPKSPDKAHLNLHINSLELGDSAVYFCASSKTGGIKSPLHFGNGTRLTVT.

This clonotype has only a few counts. The V and J genes are TRBV6-1 and TRBJ1-5; D gene uncertain. Germline V gene sequence: CDR1 MNHNS, CDR2 SASEGT. V was clipped by 6 bases and J by 5 bases, with 8 bases between them. This CDR3 spans 12 amino acids. CDR3 DNA: TGTGCCAGCAGCCCCACTTATCAGCCCCAGCATTTT. This translates into CASSPTYQPQHF.

This clonotype was recorded a few times. The chain recombines TRBV12-3 or TRBV12-4 with TRBJ1-2; D is unresolved. The CDR3 has 13 amino acids. Trimming pared 6 bases from V and 4 bases from J, leaving 12 bases between. CDR3: CASSPTEFYGYTF. The CDR3 DNA sequence: TGTGCCAGCAGCCCCACCGAGTTCTATGGCTACACCTTC.

The CDR3 protein is CSARDGSRQGIGGYTF. The CDR3 nucleotides read TGCAGTGCTAGAGATGGATCGCGGCAGGGAATAGGTGGCTACACCTTC. The chain combines TRBV20-1 with TRBJ1-2; perhaps TRBD1 as D (5 bases). The V gene's germline CDR1 is DFQATT and CDR2 SNEGSKA (reference sequence). CDR3 length equals 16 residues. Trimming took off 0 bases at V and 7 bases at J, with 21 bases between the two ends.

The chain uses TRBV20-1 and TRBJ2-5; D is possibly TRBD2 (6 bases). The CDR3 runs 15 residues. The germline gives CDR1 DFQATT, CDR2 SNEGSKA (reference sequence). Trimming removed 6 bases from V and 2 bases from J, with 19 bases in between. CDR3 sequence reads: CSAQPGTGGQETQYF. For the CDR3, the DNA is TGCAGTGCGCAGCCCGGGACTGGAGGACAAGAGACCCAGTACTTC.

The chain employs TRBV3-1 and TRBJ2-7; TRBD2 matches at 7 bases. CDR3 length equals 15 residues. The junction had 5 bases not matched to a gene; V was cut back by 3 bases and J by 0 bases. CDR1 is LGHDT, CDR2 YNNKEL, per germline (reference sequence). Written as DNA, the CDR3 is TGTGCCAGCAGCCATCTCGGCGGGAGCTCCTACGAGCAGTACTTC. It yields the protein CASSHLGGSSYEQYF.

This clonotype was seen more than once but under ten times. The chain's CDR3 is CASSSGQGARGNTIYF. In DNA form, the CDR3 reads TGTGCCAGCAGTTCGGGACAGGGGGCGCGGGGAAACACCATATATTTT. The chain uses TRBV6-5 and TRBJ1-3; TRBD1 agrees at 12 bases. The CDR3 is made up of 16 amino acids. The V gene end was trimmed by 4 bases and the J gene end by 4 bases; junction bases not matched to a gene: 5. The germline V gene has CDR1 MNHEY and CDR2 SVGAGI.

This chain connects TRBV5-1 to TRBJ2-5; D not certain. The ends were cut back, 2 bases at V and 4 bases at J, with 15 bases in the middle. This CDR3 spans 15 amino acids. The germline V gene has CDR1 SGHRS and CDR2 YFSETQ. The CDR3 reads CASSLGYNLGETQYF. The CDR3 nucleotides are TGCGCCAGCAGCTTAGGCTATAACCTTGGAGAGACCCAGTACTTC.

This clonotype has only a few counts. The V and J genes are TRBV29-1 and TRBJ2-5; TRBD2 matches at 7 bases. The CDR3 runs to 12 residues. V shed 4 bases, J shed 5 bases, and the junction held 4 bases outside the gene matches. Germline CDR1 SQVTM, CDR2 ANQGSEA. The DNA for the CDR3 is TGCAGCGTTGTTGCGGGGGTGGAGACCCAGTACTTC. Translated: CSVVAGVETQYF.

This clonotype has just a few counts. The chain joins TRBV30 to TRBJ2-7; D gene ambiguous. The CDR3 loop spans 13 amino acids. CDR1 GTSNPN and CDR2 SVGIG come from the germline V gene (reference sequence). V was clipped by 3 bases and J by 2 bases, with 11 bases between them. The CDR3: CAWSDKAPYEQYF. DNA of the CDR3: TGTGCCTGGAGCGACAAGGCCCCCTACGAGCAGTACTTC. Combining the CDR3 with reference TRBV30 and TRBJ2-7 gives the whole variable domain SQTIHQWPATLVQPVGSPLSLECTVEGTSNPNLYWYRQAAGRGLQLLFYSVGIGQISSEVPQNLSASRPQDRQFILSSKKLLLSDSGFYLCAWSDKAPYEQYFGPGTRLTVT.

This clonotype was seen at least ten times. CDR3 DNA: TGTGCCAGCCAGGGTAGCTCCTATAATTCACCCCTCCACTTT. Its translation: CASQGSSYNSPLHF. The gene calls are TRBV6-1 and TRBJ1-6, with D perhaps TRBD1 (5 bases). The CDR3 length is 14 residues. V was shortened by 8 bases and J by 0 bases, with 8 bases between the two germline ends. Germline V gene lookup returns CDR1 MNHNS and CDR2 SASEGT.

The chain combines TRBV12-3 or TRBV12-4 with TRBJ1-2, with TRBD1 matching over 7 bases. V shed 1 base and J 2 bases; nucleotides not matched to a gene: 16. The CDR3 is 19 amino acids. DNA for the CDR3: TGTGCCAGCAGTTTAGACCGGGGTTGGGACAGCAACAACAACTATGGCTACACCTTC. Amino acid sequence: CASSLDRGWDSNNNYGYTF.

CDR3: CSASGGAVGETQYF. DNA of the CDR3: TGCAGTGCTAGCGGGGGGGCAGTGGGAGAGACCCAGTACTTC. The chain joins TRBV20-1 to TRBJ2-5, with TRBD2 matching 8 bases. V was pared by 3 bases and J by 4 bases, with 7 bases of the junction left unmatched. The length of the CDR3 is 14 residues. Per germline, CDR1 DFQATT and CDR2 SNEGSKA (reference sequence).

Only one count was recorded for this clonotype. This chain uses TRBV3-1 with TRBJ2-7; 12 bases align to TRBD2. The CDR3 is 16 residues long. The germline V gene encodes CDR1 LGHDT and CDR2 YNNKEL (reference sequence). The trim removed 1 base at V and 2 bases at J, leaving 3 bases unmatched. Written as DNA, the CDR3 is TGTGCCAGCAGCCAAGCCAGGACTAGCGGGGCCTACGAGCAGTACTTC. Residues: CASSQARTSGAYEQYF.

This clonotype showed up just a few times. The CDR3 protein is CASSPPPLSYNEQFF. DNA of the CDR3: TGTGCCAGCAGTCCTCCTCCCCTCTCCTACAATGAGCAGTTCTTC. The gene calls are TRBV12-3 or TRBV12-4 and TRBJ2-1; D uncertain. The germline V and J ends were trimmed by 5 bases and 0 bases, with 11 bases remaining between them. The CDR3 has 15 residues.

V is TRBV13 and J is TRBJ1-1, with TRBD1 matching 10 bases. The germline V gene has CDR1 PRHDT and CDR2 FYEKMQ (reference sequence). With 4 bases clipped from V and 6 bases from J, the junction kept 8 bases outside the gene matches. This CDR3 spans 15 amino acids. CDR3 DNA sequence: TGTGCCAGCAGCTCCGAGACAGGGGGCCTATCTGAAGCTTTCTTT. Its protein is CASSSETGGLSEAFF. Filled out from reference TRBV13 and TRBJ1-1, the complete variable domain reads AAGVIQSPRHLIKEKRETATLKCYPIPRHDTVYWYQQGPGQDPQFLISFYEKMQSDKGSIPDRFSAQQFSDYHSELNMSSLELGDSALYFCASSSETGGLSEAFFGQGTRLTVV.